This TCR beta chain was sequenced for a study of spatial heterogeneity in lung cancer. Study context: Mean representation of each unique TCR and UMI combination in the raw reads exceeded 8.5 occurrences. Study-level findings and limits: The study found that expanded intratumoral alpha and beta TCR counts tracked tumor mutation counts.

The time point denotes: sample taken at primary tumor resection. From tumor, nontumor lung or frozen PBMC, whole RNA was taken unsorted for sequencing. CDR3 length: 12 residues. The germline V gene has CDR1 MNHEY and CDR2 SVGAGI. V was trimmed by 1 base and J by 7 bases, leaving 7 bases between them. In TCRdb, the 5' RACE reads were re-called with MiXCR into one record per CDR3 protein. The top ten hold around 19% of the sample, which has about 2,900 distinct CDR3 sequences, around 4.8% seen once. This clonotype occurred many times. Its antigen is unidentified. This rearrangement joins TRBV6-5 to TRBJ1-1; TRBD1 is a possible D gene (5 bases). Material: lung tumor tissue, obtained at surgery. The source is a female donor with early-stage non-small cell lung cancer. The CDR3 region has the DNA TGTGCCAGCAGTTACTGGGGGGATGAAGCTTTCTTT. Encoded protein: CASSYWGDEAFF.